These T cell receptor beta chains were read from a single sample in a study of response to subunit inactivated influenza vaccine. TCRdb passed the RT-PCR reads through MiXCR, listing each CDR3 protein once. This sample has 430,000 or so distinct CDR3 sequences, with approximately 11% found just once. The sample in question was PBMCs from blood, obtained roughly 48 days after vaccination. The receptors here all came from a man aged 50 to 59 who received an inactivated influenza vaccine. The CDR3 runs from the conserved cysteine through the conserved F or W. Fields, in order: clone size, D gene, V gene, J gene, CDR3 protein, CDR3 DNA. A D gene is named only where the DNA matches it firmly. Rows may omit the clone size; those that give it use once, few, many or a size class.

abundance: many; d_gene: NA; v_gene: TRBV4-2; j_gene: TRBJ1-1; CDR3aa: CASSQGNTEAFF; CDR3nt: TGTGCCAGCAGCCAGGGTAACACTGAAGCTTTCTTT
abundance: few; d_gene: NA; v_gene: TRBV28; j_gene: TRBJ2-2; CDR3aa: CASSRPTGNTGELFF; CDR3nt: TGTGCCAGCAGTCGACCGACAGGGAACACCGGGGAGCTGTTTTTT
abundance: few; d_gene: TRBD1; v_gene: TRBV10-3; j_gene: TRBJ2-7; CDR3aa: CAIRAGQGGGPSYEQYF; CDR3nt: TGTGCCATCAGGGCCGGACAGGGAGGAGGACCTTCCTACGAGCAGTACTTC
abundance: NA; d_gene: TRBD1; v_gene: TRBV20-1; j_gene: TRBJ2-1; CDR3aa: CSAQTGGYNEQFF; CDR3nt: TGCAGTGCTCAAACAGGGGGCTACAATGAGCAGTTCTTC
abundance: many; d_gene: NA; v_gene: TRBV25-1; j_gene: TRBJ1-6; CDR3aa: CASSDVQRSSYNSPLHF; CDR3nt: TGTGCCAGCAGTGACGTCCAGAGAAGCTCCTATAATTCACCCCTCCACTTT
abundance: many; d_gene: NA; v_gene: TRBV7-9; j_gene: TRBJ1-5; CDR3aa: CASRTRPGNQPQHF; CDR3nt: TGTGCCAGCAGGACGCGTCCGGGCAATCAGCCCCAGCATTTT
abundance: few; d_gene: TRBD2; v_gene: TRBV7-2; j_gene: TRBJ2-2; CDR3aa: CASSPWTSGNTGELFF; CDR3nt: TGTGCCAGCAGCCCCTGGACTAGCGGGAACACCGGGGAGCTGTTTTTT
abundance: few; d_gene: NA; v_gene: TRBV28; j_gene: TRBJ2-7; CDR3aa: CASSYGGNSYEQYF; CDR3nt: TGTGCCAGCAGTTATGGCGGCAACTCCTACGAGCAGTACTTC
abundance: NA; d_gene: NA; v_gene: TRBV6-5; j_gene: TRBJ2-7; CDR3aa: CASSYSIPPGPDEQYF; CDR3nt: TGTGCCAGCAGTTACTCGATCCCCCCGGGACCCGACGAGCAGTACTTC
abundance: many; d_gene: TRBD1; v_gene: TRBV20-1; j_gene: TRBJ1-1; CDR3aa: CSARDRGRSVTEAFF; CDR3nt: TGCAGTGCTCGGGACAGGGGGCGCAGTGTAACTGAAGCTTTCTTT
abundance: NA; d_gene: NA; v_gene: TRBV7-6; j_gene: TRBJ2-2; CDR3aa: CASRSGADTGELFF; CDR3nt: TGTGCCAGCCGATCGGGAGCGGATACCGGGGAGCTGTTTTTT
abundance: NA; d_gene: NA; v_gene: TRBV12-3/TRBV12-4; j_gene: TRBJ1-1; CDR3aa: CASSPGTGLDTEAFF; CDR3nt: TGTGCCAGCAGTCCTGGGACTGGGCTGGACACTGAAGCTTTCTTT
abundance: NA; d_gene: TRBD2; v_gene: TRBV4-3; j_gene: TRBJ2-7; CDR3aa: CASSQEATSGEQYF; CDR3nt: TGCGCCAGCAGCCAAGAAGCGACTAGCGGCGAGCAGTACTTC
abundance: NA; d_gene: NA; v_gene: TRBV6-2/TRBV6-3; j_gene: TRBJ1-6; CDR3aa: CASSYGGAGSPLHF; CDR3nt: TGTGCCAGCAGTTATGGAGGCGCGGGTTCACCCCTCCACTTT
abundance: few; d_gene: NA; v_gene: TRBV30; j_gene: TRBJ2-2; CDR3aa: CAWARGAPGELFF; CDR3nt: TGTGCCTGGGCCAGGGGGGCCCCCGGGGAGCTGTTTTTT
abundance: NA; d_gene: TRBD2; v_gene: TRBV24-1; j_gene: TRBJ2-3; CDR3aa: CATSDFQSGGTDTQYF; CDR3nt: TGTGCCACCAGTGATTTCCAAAGCGGGGGGACAGATACGCAGTATTTT
abundance: NA; d_gene: TRBD1; v_gene: TRBV5-5; j_gene: TRBJ1-1; CDR3aa: CASSATGGRNTEAFF; CDR3nt: TGTGCCAGCAGCGCCACAGGGGGCAGGAACACTGAAGCTTTCTTT
abundance: many; d_gene: TRBD2; v_gene: TRBV10-3; j_gene: TRBJ2-1; CDR3aa: CAIGPSGRDNEQFF; CDR3nt: TGTGCCATCGGCCCTAGCGGGAGGGACAATGAGCAGTTCTTC
abundance: NA; d_gene: NA; v_gene: TRBV20-1; j_gene: TRBJ2-3; CDR3aa: CSARSSESTDTQYF; CDR3nt: TGCAGTGCTAGGAGCAGCGAAAGCACAGATACGCAGTATTTT
abundance: few; d_gene: NA; v_gene: TRBV20-1; j_gene: TRBJ2-3; CDR3aa: CSAAKAGTDTQYF; CDR3nt: TGCAGTGCTGCCAAGGCGGGCACAGATACGCAGTATTTT
abundance: NA; d_gene: NA; v_gene: TRBV7-3; j_gene: TRBJ2-5; CDR3aa: CASSLTGTGKETQYF; CDR3nt: TGTGCCAGCAGCCTGACAGGGACTGGAAAAGAGACCCAGTACTTC
abundance: many; d_gene: NA; v_gene: TRBV24-1; j_gene: TRBJ2-7; CDR3aa: CATSDLVGATGQYF; CDR3nt: TGTGCCACCAGTGACCTTGTCGGAGCCACGGGGCAGTACTTC
abundance: many; d_gene: NA; v_gene: TRBV7-6; j_gene: TRBJ1-5; CDR3aa: CASSLNSLNQPQHF; CDR3nt: TGTGCCAGCAGCTTAAACAGTCTCAATCAGCCCCAGCATTTT
abundance: many; d_gene: NA; v_gene: TRBV12-3/TRBV12-4; j_gene: TRBJ1-2; CDR3aa: CASSPTENYGYTF; CDR3nt: TGTGCCAGCAGCCCGACAGAGAACTATGGCTACACCTTC
abundance: few; d_gene: NA; v_gene: TRBV20-1; j_gene: TRBJ2-5; CDR3aa: CSARDQSLTGETQYF; CDR3nt: TGCAGTGCTAGAGATCAGTCCTTAACAGGAGAGACCCAGTACTTC
abundance: NA; d_gene: NA; v_gene: TRBV24-1; j_gene: TRBJ2-7; CDR3aa: CATSDHDGYEQYF; CDR3nt: TGTGCCACCAGTGATCATGACGGCTACGAGCAGTACTTC
abundance: NA; d_gene: NA; v_gene: TRBV28; j_gene: TRBJ2-7; CDR3aa: CASSPPGDHYEQYF; CDR3nt: TGTGCCAGCAGTCCCCCCGGCGACCACTACGAGCAGTACTTC
abundance: NA; d_gene: NA; v_gene: TRBV9; j_gene: TRBJ1-2; CDR3aa: CASSANQGYDYGYTF; CDR3nt: TGTGCCAGCAGCGCCAATCAGGGGTATGACTATGGCTACACCTTC